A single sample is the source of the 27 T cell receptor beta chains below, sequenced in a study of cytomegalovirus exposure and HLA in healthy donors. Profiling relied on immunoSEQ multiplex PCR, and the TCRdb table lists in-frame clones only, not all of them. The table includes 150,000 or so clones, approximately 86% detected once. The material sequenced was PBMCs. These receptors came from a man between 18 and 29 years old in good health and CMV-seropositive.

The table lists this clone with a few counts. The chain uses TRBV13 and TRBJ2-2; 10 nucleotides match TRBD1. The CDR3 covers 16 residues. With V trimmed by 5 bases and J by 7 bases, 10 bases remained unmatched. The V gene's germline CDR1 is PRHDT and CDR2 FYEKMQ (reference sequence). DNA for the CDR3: TGTGCCAGCAGCACTAGACAGGGGGCTGAGGGCGGGGAGCTGTTTTTT. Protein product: CASSTRQGAEGGELFF.

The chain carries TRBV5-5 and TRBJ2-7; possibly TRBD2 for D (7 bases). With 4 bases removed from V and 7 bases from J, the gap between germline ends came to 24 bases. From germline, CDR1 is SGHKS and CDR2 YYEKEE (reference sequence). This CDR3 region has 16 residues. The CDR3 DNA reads TGTGCCAGCAGCCCCCGGGACACTCGGTTCGGGGGGGAGCAGTACTTC. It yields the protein CASSPRDTRFGGEQYF.

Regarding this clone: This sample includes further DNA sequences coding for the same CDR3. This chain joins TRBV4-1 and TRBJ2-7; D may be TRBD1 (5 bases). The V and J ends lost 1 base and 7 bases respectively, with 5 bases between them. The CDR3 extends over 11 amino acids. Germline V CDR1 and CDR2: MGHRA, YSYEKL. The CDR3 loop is CASSQAGEQYF. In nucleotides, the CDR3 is TGCGCCAGCAGCCAAGCAGGGGAGCAGTACTTC.

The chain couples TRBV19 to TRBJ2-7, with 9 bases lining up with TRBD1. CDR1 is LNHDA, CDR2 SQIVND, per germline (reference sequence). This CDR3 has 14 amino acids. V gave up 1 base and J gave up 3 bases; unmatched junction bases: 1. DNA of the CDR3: TGTGCCAGTAGTATAGGGGACAGGGTCTACGAGCAGTACTTC. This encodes CASSIGDRVYEQYF. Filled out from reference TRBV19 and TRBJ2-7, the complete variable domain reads DGGITQSPKYLFRKEGQNVTLSCEQNLNHDAMYWYRQDPGQGLRLIYYSQIVNDFQKGDIAEGYSVSREKKESFPLTVTSAQKNPTAFYLCASSIGDRVYEQYFGPGTRLTVT.

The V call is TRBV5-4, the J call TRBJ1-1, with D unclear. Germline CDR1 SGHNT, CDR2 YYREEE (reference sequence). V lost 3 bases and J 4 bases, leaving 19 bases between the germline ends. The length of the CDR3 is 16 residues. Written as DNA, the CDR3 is TGTGCCAGCAGCTCCAACCTCGCCGCGGGAGGCACTGAAGCTTTCTTT. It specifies CASSSNLAAGGTEAFF.

The CDR3 reads CASSLSQTDEQYF. CDR3 nucleotide sequence: TGCGCCAGCAGCTTGTCACAGACAGACGAGCAGTACTTC. This chain joins TRBV5-1 and TRBJ2-7; TRBD1 might be the D (5 bases). The CDR3 spans 13 residues. Germline CDR1 reads SGHRS; CDR2 reads YFSETQ. Trimming removed 1 base at V and 5 bases at J, with 10 bases between.

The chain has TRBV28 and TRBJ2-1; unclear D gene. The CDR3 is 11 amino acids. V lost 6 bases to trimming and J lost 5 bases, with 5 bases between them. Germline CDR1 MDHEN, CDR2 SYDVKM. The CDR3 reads CASRTHNEQFF. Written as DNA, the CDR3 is TGTGCCAGCAGGACTCACAATGAGCAGTTCTTC. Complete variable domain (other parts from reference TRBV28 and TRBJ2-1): DVKVTQSSRYLVKRTGEKVFLECVQDMDHENMFWYRQDPGLGLRLIYFSYDVKMKEKGDIPEGYSVSREKKERFSLILESASTNQTSMYLCASRTHNEQFFGPGTRLTVL.

CDR3 nucleotide sequence: TGTGCCAGCAGTTCCAGGGGAGACAATGAGCAGTTCTTC. This gives the protein CASSSRGDNEQFF. V is TRBV6-6 and J is TRBJ2-1; weak D call: TRBD1 (6 bases). CDR1 MNHNY and CDR2 SVGAGI come from the germline V gene (reference sequence). The CDR3 contains 13 residues. With 4 bases removed from V and 5 bases from J, the gap between germline ends came to 9 bases.

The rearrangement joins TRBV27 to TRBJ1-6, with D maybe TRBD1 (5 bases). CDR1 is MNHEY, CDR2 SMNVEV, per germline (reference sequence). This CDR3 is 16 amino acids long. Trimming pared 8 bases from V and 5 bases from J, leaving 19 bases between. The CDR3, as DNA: TGTGCCAGCCGCCTGGGGGGAAACCATAATAATTCACCCCTCCACTTT. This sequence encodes CASRLGGNHNNSPLHF.

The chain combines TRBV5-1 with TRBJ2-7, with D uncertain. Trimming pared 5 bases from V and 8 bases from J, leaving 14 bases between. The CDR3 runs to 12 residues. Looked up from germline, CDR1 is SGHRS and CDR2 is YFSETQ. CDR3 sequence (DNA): TGCGCCAGCAGGAGCCCACAGTTCAAGCAGTACTTC. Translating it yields CASRSPQFKQYF.

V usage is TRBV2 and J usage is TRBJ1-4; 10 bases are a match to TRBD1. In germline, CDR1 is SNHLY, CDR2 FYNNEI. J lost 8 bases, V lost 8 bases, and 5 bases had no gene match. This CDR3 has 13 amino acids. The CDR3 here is CASVGTGEEKLFF. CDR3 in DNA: TGTGCCAGCGTCGGGACAGGGGAAGAAAAACTGTTTTTT.

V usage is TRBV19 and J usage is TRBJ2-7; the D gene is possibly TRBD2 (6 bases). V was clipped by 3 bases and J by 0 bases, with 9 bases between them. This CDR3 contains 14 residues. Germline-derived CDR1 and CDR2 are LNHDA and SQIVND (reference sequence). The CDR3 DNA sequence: TGTGCCAGTAGTATGGGGGGTAGCTCCTACGAGCAGTACTTC. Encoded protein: CASSMGGSSYEQYF.

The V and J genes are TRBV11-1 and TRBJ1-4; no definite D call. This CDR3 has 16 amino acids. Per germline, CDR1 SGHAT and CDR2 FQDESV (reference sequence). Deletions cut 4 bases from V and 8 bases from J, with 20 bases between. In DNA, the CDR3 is TGTGCCAGCAGCTCATACGATGAGGGCCTGGGGGAAAAACTGTTTTTT. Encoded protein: CASSSYDEGLGEKLFF.

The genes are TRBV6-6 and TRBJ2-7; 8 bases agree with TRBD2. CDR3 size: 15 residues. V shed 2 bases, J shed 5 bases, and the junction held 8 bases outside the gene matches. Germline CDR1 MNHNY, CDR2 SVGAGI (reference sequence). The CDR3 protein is CASSYGAGEGNEQYF. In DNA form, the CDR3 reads TGTGCCAGCAGTTACGGAGCGGGAGAGGGTAACGAGCAGTACTTC.

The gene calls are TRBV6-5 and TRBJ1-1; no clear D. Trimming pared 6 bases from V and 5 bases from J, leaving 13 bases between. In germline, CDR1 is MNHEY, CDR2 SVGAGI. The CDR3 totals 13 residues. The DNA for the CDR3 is TGTGCCAGCAGGGCGGGCGGGCGGACTGAAGCTTTCTTT. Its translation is CASRAGGRTEAFF.

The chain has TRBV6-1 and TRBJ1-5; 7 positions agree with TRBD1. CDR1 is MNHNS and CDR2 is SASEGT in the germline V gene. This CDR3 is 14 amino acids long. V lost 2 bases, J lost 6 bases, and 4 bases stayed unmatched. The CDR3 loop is CASSEQGGVQPQHF. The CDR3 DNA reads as TGTGCCAGCAGTGAACAGGGGGGAGTTCAGCCCCAGCATTTT.

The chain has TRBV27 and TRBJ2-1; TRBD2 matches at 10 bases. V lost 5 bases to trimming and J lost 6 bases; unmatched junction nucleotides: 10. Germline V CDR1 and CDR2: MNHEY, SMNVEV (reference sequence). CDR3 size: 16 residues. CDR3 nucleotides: TGTGCCAGCAGTACGGACGGGCTAGCGGGAGTCAATGAGCAGTTCTTC. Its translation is CASSTDGLAGVNEQFF.

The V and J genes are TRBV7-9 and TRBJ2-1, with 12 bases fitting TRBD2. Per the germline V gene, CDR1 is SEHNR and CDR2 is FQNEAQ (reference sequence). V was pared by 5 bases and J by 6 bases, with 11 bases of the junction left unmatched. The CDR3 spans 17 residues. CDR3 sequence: CASSGLRGLAGVNEQFF. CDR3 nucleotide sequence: TGTGCCAGCAGCGGACTTAGGGGACTAGCGGGTGTCAATGAGCAGTTCTTC.

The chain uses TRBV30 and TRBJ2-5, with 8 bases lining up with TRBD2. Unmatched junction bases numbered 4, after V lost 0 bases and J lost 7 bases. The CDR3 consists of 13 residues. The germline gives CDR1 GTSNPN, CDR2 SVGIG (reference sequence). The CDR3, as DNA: TGTGCCTGGAGTGTGGAAAGCGGGGGGACCCAGTACTTC. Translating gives CAWSVESGGTQYF. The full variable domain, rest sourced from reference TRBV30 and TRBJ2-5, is SQTIHQWPATLVQPVGSPLSLECTVEGTSNPNLYWYRQAAGRGLQLLFYSVGIGQISSEVPQNLSASRPQDRQFILSSKKLLLSDSGFYLCAWSVESGGTQYFGPGTRLLVL.

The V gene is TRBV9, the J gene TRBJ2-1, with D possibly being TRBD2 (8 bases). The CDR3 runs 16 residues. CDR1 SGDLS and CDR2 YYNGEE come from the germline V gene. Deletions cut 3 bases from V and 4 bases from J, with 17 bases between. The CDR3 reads CASSASGGGLYNEQFF. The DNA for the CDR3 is TGTGCCAGCAGCGCCTCGGGAGGGGGCTTGTACAATGAGCAGTTCTTC.

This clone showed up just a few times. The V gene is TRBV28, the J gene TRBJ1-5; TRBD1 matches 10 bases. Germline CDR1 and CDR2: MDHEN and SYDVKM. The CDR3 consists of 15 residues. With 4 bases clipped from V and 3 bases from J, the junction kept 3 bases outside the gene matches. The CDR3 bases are TGTGCCAGCAGTTCGGGGACAGGGGACAATCAGCCCCAGCATTTT. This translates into CASSSGTGDNQPQHF.

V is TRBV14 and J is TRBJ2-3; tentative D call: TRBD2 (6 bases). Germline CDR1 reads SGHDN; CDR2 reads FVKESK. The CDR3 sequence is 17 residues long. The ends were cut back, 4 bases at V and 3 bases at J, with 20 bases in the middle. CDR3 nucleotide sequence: TGTGCCAGCAGCCGCTCCCCGGGACTGATTGTTACAGATACGCAGTATTTT. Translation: CASSRSPGLIVTDTQYF.

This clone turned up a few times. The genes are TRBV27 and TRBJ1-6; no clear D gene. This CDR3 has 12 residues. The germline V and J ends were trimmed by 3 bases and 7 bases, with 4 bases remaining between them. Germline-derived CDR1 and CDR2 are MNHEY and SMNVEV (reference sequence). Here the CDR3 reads CASSFSNSPLHF. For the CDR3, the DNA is TGTGCCAGCAGTTTCTCGAATTCACCCCTCCACTTT.

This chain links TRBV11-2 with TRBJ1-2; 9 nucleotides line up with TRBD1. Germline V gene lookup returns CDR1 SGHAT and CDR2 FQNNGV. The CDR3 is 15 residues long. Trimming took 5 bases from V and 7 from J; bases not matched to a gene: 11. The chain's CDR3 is CASSIGQGTRGGYTF. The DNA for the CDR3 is TGTGCCAGCAGCATAGGACAGGGGACGCGTGGTGGCTACACCTTC.

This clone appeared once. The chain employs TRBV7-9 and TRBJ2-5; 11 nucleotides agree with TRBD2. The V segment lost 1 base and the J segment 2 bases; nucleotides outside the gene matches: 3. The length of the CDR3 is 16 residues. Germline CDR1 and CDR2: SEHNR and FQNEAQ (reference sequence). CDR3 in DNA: TGTGCCAGCAGCTTAGGATTAGCGGGGGGGCAAGAGACCCAGTACTTC. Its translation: CASSLGLAGGQETQYF.

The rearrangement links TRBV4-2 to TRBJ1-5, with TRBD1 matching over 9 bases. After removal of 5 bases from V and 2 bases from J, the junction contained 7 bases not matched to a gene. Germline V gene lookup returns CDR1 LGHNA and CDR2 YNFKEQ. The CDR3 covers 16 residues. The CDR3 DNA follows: TGTGCCAGCAGCTCCCGGGACAGGGATGGCAATCAGCCCCAGCATTTT. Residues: CASSSRDRDGNQPQHF.

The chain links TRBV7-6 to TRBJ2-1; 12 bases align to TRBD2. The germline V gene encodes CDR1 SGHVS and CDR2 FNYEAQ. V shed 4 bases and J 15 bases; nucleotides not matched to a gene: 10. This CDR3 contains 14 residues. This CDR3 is CASSSPSTSGSPFF. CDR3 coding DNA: TGTGCCAGCAGCTCGCCCTCGACTAGCGGGAGTCCGTTCTTC.